This T cell receptor beta chain was captured in a study of preoperative IRX-2 immunotherapy in early breast cancer. Treatment reported: preoperative locoregional IRX-2 cytokine immunotherapy. Patients received preoperative, locoregional IRX-2 cytokine immunotherapy in a phase Ib study. Germline CDR1 is LNHDA and CDR2 is SQIVND (reference sequence). There are 14 residues in the CDR3. Trimming took 11 bases from V and 6 from J, leaving 23 bases between them. Sequenced by immunoSEQ multiplex PCR; TCRdb stores in-frame clones only, minus some. This table holds about 98,000 clones, 80% to 90% found once. The chain joins TRBV19 to TRBJ2-7; D might be TRBD1 or TRBD2, each matching 6 bases. The sequence derives from a human donor with breast cancer. This material consisted of tumor tissue, taken after IRX-2 immunotherapy. The CDR3 protein is CASGVGGLWGEQYF. Written as DNA, the CDR3 is TGTGCCTCCGGAGTCGGGGGCCTTTGGGGCGAGCAGTACTTC.